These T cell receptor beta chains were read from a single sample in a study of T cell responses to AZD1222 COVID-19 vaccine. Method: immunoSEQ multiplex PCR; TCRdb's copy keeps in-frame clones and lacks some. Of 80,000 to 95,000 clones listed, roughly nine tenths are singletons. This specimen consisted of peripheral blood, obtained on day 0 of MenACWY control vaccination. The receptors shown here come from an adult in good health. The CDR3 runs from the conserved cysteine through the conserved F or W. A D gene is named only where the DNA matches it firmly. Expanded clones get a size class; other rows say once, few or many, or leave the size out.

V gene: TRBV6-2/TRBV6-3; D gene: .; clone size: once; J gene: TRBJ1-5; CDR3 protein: CASSPGGNQPQHF; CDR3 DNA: TGTGCCAGCAGCCCGGGTGGGAATCAGCCCCAGCATTTT
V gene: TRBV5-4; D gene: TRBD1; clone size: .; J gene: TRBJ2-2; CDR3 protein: CASSGTGGNTGELFF; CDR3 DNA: TGTGCCAGCAGCGGAACAGGGGGTAACACCGGGGAGCTGTTTTTT
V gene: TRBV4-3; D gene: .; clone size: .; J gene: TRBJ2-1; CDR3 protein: CASSQDRTSYNEQFF; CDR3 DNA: TGCGCCAGCAGCCAAGACAGGACTTCCTACAATGAGCAGTTCTTC
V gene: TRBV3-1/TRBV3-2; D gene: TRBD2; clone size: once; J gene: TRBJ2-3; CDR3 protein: CASSQTSGGATDTQYF; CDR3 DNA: TGTGCCAGCAGCCAAACTAGCGGGGGGGCAACAGATACGCAGTATTTT
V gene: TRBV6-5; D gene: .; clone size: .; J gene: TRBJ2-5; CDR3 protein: CASRTISGRQETQYF; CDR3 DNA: TGTGCCAGCAGAACGATTTCCGGCCGCCAAGAGACCCAGTACTTC
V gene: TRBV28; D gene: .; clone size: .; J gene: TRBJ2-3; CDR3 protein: CASIGPGLGSTLWSTDTQYF; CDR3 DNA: TGTGCCAGCATCGGACCGGGACTGGGAAGTACTTTGTGGAGCACAGATACGCAGTATTTT
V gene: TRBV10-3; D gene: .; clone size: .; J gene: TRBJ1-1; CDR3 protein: CAISDAGQLNTEAFF; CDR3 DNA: TGTGCCATCAGTGACGCTGGGCAGCTGAACACTGAAGCTTTCTTT
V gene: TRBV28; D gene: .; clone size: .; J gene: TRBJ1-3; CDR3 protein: CASSFWSSGNTIYF; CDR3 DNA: TGTGCCAGCAGTTTTTGGTCCTCTGGAAACACCATATATTTT
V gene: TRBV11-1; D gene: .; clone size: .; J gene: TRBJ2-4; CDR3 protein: CASSPDPKNIQYF; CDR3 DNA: TGTGCCAGCAGCCCCGACCCTAAAAACATTCAGTACTTC
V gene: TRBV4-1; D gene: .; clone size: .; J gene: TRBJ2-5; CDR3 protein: CASSQDPGLQETQYF; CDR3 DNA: TGCGCCAGCAGCCAAGATCCGGGGTTACAAGAGACCCAGTACTTC
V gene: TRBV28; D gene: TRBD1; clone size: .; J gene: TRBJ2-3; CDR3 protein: CASRGQGLDTQYF; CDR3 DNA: TGTGCCAGCAGGGGACAGGGCCTCGATACGCAGTATTTT
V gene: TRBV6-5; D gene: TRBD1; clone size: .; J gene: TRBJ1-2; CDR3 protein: CASSPRQGAVHGYTF; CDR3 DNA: TGTGCCAGCAGTCCAAGACAGGGGGCGGTCCATGGCTACACCTTC
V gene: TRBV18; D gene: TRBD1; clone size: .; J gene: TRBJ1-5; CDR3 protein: CASSLTGDQPQHF; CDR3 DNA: TGTGCCAGCTCACTGACAGGGGATCAGCCCCAGCATTTT
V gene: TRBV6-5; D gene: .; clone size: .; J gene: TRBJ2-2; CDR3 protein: CASTPQGSTGELFF; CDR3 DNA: TGTGCCAGCACCCCACAGGGAAGCACCGGGGAGCTGTTTTTT
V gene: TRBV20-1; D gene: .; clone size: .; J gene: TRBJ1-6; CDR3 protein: CSASFRVGSPLHF; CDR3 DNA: TGCAGTGCTAGTTTCAGGGTGGGGTCACCCCTCCACTTT
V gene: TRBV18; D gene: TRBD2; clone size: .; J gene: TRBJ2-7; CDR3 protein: CASSPGLAGAYEQYF; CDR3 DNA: TGTGCCAGCTCACCAGGACTAGCGGGCGCCTACGAGCAGTACTTC
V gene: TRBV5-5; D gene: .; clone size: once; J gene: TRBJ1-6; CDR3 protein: CASSLVRAGNSPLHF; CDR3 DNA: TGTGCCAGCAGCTTGGTCAGGGCGGGCAATTCACCCCTCCACTTT
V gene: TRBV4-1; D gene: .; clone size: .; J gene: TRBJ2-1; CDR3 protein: CASSQVRGSPYNEQFF; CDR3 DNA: TGCGCCAGCAGCCAAGTCCGCGGGTCCCCCTACAATGAGCAGTTCTTC
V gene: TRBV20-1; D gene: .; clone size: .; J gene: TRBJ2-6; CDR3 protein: CSASSGGGANVLTF; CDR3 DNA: TGCAGTGCTAGTTCCGGTGGTGGGGCCAACGTCCTGACTTTC
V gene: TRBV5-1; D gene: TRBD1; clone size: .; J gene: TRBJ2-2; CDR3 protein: CASSLTTGGGFGELFF; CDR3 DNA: TGCGCCAGCAGCCTGACGACAGGGGGCGGGTTCGGGGAGCTGTTTTTT
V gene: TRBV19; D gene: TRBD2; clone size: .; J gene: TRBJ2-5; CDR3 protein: CASSFTSGLQETQYF; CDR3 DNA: TGTGCCAGTAGTTTCACTAGCGGGCTCCAAGAGACCCAGTACTTC
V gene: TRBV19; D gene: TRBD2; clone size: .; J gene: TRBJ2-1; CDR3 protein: CASSILGGLMNEQFF; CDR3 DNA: TGTGCCAGTAGTATCCTCGGGGGGTTAATGAATGAGCAGTTCTTC
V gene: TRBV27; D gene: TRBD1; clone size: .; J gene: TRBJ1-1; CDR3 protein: CASRGSQGAEAFF; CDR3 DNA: TGTGCCAGCAGAGGCTCACAGGGGGCTGAAGCTTTCTTT
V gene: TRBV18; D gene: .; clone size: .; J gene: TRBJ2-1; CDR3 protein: CASSPSRTNNEQFF; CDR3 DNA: TGTGCCAGCTCACCGTCGAGGACCAACAATGAGCAGTTCTTC
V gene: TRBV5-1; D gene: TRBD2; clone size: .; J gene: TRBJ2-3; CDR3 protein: CASSSGGIADTQYF; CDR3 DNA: TGCGCCAGCAGTTCGGGAGGGATCGCAGATACGCAGTATTTT